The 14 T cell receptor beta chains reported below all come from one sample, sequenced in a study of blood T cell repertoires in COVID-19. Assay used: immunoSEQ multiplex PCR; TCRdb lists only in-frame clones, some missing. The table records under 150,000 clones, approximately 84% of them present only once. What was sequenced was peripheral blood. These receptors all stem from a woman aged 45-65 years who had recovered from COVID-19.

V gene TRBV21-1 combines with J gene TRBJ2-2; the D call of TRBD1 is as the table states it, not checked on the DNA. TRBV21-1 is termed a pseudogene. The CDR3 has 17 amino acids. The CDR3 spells CASSKPTGERNTGELFF. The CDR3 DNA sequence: TGTGCCAGCAGCAAACCCACAGGGGAGCGGAACACCGGGGAGCTGTTTTTT.

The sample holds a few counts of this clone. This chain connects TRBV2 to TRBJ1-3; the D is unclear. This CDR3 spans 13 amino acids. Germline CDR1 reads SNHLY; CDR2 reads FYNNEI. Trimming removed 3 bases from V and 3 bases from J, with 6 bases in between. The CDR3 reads CASSDSRGNTIYF. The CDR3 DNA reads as TGTGCCAGCAGTGACTCCCGTGGAAACACCATATATTTT.

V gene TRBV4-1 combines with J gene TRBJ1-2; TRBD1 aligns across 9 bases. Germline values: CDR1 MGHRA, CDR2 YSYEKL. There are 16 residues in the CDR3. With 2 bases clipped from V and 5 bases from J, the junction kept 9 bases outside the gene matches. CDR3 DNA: TGCGCCAGCAGCCAACCCACACAGGGGGCGAAGTATGGCTACACCTTC. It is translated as CASSQPTQGAKYGYTF.

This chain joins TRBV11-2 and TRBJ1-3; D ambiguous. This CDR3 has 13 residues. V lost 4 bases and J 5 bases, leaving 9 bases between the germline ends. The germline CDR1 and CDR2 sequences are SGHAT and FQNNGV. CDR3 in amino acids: CASSSRERNTIYF. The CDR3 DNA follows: TGTGCCAGCAGCTCCCGGGAACGAAACACCATATATTTT.

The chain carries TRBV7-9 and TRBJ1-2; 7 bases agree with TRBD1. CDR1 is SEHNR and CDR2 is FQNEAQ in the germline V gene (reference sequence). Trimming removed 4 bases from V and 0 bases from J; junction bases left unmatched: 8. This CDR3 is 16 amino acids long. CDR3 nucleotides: TGTGCCAGCAGCTACCTCGGGACAGACACTAACTATGGCTACACCTTC. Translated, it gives CASSYLGTDTNYGYTF. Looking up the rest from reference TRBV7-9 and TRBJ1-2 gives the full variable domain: DTGVSQNPRHKITKRGQNVTFRCDPISEHNRLYWYRQTLGQGPEFLTYFQNEAQLEKSRLLSDRFSAERPKGSFSTLEIQRTEQGDSAMYLCASSYLGTDTNYGYTFGSGTRLTVV.

DNA for the CDR3: TGTGCCAGCAGACAACAGGGTTATAACTATGGCTACACCTTC. Protein: CASRQQGYNYGYTF. This rearrangement joins TRBV5-5 to TRBJ1-2; a weak D match, TRBD1 (6 bases). The CDR3 is 14 residues long. Trimming shortened V by 5 bases and J by 1 base, and 12 bases separated the two germline ends. The V gene's germline CDR1 is SGHKS and CDR2 YYEKEE (reference sequence). The full variable domain, completed using reference TRBV5-5 and TRBJ1-2, is DAGVTQSPTHLIKTRGQQVTLRCSPISGHKSVSWYQQVLGQGPQFIFQYYEKEERGRGNFPDRFSARQFPNYSSELNVNALLLGDSALYLCASRQQGYNYGYTFGSGTRLTVV.

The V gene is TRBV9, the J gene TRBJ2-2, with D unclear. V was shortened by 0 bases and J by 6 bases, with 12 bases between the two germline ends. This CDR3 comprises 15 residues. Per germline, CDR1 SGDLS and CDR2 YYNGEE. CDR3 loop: CASSVASVSAGELFF. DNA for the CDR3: TGTGCCAGCAGCGTAGCAAGCGTTTCGGCCGGGGAGCTGTTTTTT.

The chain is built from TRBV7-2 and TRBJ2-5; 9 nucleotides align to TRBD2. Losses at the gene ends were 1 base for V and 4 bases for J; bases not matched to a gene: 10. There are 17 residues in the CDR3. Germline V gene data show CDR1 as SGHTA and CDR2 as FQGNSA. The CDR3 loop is CASSLVGSGSVRETQYF. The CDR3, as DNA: TGTGCCAGCAGCTTAGTCGGTAGCGGGAGTGTGAGAGAGACCCAGTACTTC.

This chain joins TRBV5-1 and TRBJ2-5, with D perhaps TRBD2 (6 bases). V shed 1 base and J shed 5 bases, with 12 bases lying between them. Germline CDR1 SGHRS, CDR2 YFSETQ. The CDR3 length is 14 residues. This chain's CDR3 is CASSLTSTGETQYF. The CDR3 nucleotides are TGCGCCAGCAGCTTGACTAGCACCGGGGAGACCCAGTACTTC. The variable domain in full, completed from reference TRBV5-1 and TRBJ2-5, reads KAGVTQTPRYLIKTRGQQVTLSCSPISGHRSVSWYQQTPGQGLQFLFEYFSETQRNKGNFPGRFSGRQFSNSRSEMNVSTLELGDSALYLCASSLTSTGETQYFGPGTRLLVL.

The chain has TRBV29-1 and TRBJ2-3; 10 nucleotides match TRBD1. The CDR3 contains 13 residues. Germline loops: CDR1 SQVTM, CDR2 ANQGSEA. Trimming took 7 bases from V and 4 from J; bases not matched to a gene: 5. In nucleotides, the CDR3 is TGCAGCGCCCGGACAGGGGGGGCAGATACGCAGTATTTT. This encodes CSARTGGADTQYF.

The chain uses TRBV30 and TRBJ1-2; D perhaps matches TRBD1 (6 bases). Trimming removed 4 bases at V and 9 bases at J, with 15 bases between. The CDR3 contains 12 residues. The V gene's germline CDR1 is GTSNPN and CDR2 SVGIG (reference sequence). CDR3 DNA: TGTGCCTGGAAGGGGGGGGCGGCCCGCTACACCTTC. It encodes CAWKGGAARYTF.

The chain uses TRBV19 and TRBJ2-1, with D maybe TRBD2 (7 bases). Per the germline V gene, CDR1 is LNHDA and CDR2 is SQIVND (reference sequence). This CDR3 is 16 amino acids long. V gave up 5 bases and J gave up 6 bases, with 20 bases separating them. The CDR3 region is CASSPWGGLAANEQFF. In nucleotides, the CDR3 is TGTGCCAGTAGTCCCTGGGGGGGCCTAGCGGCCAATGAGCAGTTCTTC.

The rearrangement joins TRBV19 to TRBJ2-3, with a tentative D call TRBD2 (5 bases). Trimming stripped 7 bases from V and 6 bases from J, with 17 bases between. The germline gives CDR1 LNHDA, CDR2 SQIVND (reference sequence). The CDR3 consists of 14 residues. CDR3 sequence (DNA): TGTGCCAGTACTCTGAGCGGAATTAGGGATACGCAGTATTTT. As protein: CASTLSGIRDTQYF.

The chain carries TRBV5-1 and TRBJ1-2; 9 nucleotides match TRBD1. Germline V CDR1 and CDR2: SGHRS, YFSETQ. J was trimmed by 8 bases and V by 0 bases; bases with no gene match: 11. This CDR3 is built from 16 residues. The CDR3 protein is CASSLGLPQGARGYTF. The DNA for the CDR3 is TGCGCCAGCAGCTTGGGCCTACCACAGGGGGCGAGGGGCTACACCTTC.